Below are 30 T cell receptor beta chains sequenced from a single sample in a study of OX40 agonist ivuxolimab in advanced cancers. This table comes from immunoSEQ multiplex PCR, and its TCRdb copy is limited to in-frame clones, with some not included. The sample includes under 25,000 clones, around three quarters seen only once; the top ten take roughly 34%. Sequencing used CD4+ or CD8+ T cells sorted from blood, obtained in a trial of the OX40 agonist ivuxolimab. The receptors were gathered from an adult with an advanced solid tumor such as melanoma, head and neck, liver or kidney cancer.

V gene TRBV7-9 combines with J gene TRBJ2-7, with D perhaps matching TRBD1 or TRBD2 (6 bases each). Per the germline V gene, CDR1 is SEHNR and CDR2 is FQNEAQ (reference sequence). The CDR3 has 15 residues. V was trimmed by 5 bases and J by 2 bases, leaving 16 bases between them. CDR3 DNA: TGTGCCAGCAGCGCTAGGGGGGAGACACCCTACGAGCAGTACTTC. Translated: CASSARGETPYEQYF.

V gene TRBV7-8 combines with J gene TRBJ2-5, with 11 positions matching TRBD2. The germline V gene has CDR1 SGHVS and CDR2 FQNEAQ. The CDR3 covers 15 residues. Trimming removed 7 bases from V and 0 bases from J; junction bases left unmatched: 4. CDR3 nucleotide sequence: TGTGCCAGCACCCGACTAGCGGGGCACCAAGAGACCCAGTACTTC. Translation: CASTRLAGHQETQYF.

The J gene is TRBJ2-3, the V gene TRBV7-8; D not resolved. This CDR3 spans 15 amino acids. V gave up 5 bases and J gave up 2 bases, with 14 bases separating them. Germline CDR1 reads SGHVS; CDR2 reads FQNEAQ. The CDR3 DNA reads TGTGCCAGCAGCATCCAGACGAGACACACAGATACGCAGTATTTT. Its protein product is CASSIQTRHTDTQYF.

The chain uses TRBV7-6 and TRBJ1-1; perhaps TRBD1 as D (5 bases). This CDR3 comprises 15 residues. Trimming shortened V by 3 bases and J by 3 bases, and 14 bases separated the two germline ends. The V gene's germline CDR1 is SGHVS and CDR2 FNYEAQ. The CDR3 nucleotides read TGTGCCAGCAGCTTGGGGGGTACGACAGACACTGAAGCTTTCTTT. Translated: CASSLGGTTDTEAFF.

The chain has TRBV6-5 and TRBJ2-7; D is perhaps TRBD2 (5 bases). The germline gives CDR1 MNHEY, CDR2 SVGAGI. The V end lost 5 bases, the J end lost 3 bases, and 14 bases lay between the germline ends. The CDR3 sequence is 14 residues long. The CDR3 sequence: CASSGDGVGYEQYF. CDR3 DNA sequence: TGTGCCAGCAGTGGAGACGGGGTAGGCTACGAGCAGTACTTC.

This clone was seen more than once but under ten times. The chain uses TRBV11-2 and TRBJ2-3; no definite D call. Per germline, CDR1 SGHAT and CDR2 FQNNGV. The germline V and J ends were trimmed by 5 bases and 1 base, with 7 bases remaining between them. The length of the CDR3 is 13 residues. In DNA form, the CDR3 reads TGTGCCAGCAGCAACGGGCGCACAGATACGCAGTATTTT. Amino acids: CASSNGRTDTQYF.

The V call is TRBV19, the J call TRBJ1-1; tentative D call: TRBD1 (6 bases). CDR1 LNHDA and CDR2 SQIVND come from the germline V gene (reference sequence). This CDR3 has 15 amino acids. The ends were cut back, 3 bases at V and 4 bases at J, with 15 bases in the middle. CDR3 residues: CASSMVLGGSTEAFF. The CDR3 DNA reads TGTGCCAGTAGTATGGTCTTGGGGGGCAGCACTGAAGCTTTCTTT.

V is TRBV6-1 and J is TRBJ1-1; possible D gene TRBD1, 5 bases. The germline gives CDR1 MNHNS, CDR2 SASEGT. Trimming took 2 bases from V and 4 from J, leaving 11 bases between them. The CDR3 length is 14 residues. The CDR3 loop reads CASSERGDVTEAFF. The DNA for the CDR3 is TGTGCCAGCAGTGAAAGAGGGGATGTCACTGAAGCTTTCTTT.

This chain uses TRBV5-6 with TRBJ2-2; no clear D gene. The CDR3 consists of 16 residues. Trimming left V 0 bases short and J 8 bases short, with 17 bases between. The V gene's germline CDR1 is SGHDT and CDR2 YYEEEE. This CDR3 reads CASSLANLGSAGELFF. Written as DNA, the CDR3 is TGTGCCAGCAGCTTGGCCAATTTAGGATCAGCTGGGGAGCTGTTTTTT.

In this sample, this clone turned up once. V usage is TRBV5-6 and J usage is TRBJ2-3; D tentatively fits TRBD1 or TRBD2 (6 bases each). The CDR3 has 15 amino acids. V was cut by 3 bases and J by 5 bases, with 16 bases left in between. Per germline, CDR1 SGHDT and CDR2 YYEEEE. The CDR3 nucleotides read TGTGCCAGCAGCTGGGGACTTTGGGGGCGAGATACGCAGTATTTT. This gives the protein CASSWGLWGRDTQYF.

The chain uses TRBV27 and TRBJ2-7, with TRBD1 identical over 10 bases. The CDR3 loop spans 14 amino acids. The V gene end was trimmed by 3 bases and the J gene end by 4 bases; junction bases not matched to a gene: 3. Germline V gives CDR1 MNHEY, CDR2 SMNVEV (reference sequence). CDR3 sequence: CASSFGQGGYEQYF. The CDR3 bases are TGTGCCAGCAGTTTCGGACAGGGGGGATACGAGCAGTACTTC.

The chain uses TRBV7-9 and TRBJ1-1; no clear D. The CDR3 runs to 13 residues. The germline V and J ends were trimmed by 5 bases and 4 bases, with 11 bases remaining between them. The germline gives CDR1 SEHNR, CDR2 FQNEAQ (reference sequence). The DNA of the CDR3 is TGTGCCAGCAGCCCGCCTTTGTTCACTGAAGCTTTCTTT. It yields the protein CASSPPLFTEAFF.

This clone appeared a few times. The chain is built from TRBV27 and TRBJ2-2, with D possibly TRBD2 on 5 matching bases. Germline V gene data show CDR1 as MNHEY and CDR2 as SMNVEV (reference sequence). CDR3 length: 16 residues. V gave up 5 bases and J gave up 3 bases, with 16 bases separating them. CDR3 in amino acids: CASSPQPFGDTGELFF. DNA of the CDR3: TGTGCCAGCAGTCCCCAACCCTTCGGGGACACCGGGGAGCTGTTTTTT.

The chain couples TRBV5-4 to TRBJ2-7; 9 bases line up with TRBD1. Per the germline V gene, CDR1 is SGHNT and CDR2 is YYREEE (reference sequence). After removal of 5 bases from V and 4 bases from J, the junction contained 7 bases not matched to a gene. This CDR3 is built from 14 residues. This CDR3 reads CASSPPGQGYEQYF. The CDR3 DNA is TGTGCCAGCAGTCCTCCGGGACAGGGATACGAGCAGTACTTC.

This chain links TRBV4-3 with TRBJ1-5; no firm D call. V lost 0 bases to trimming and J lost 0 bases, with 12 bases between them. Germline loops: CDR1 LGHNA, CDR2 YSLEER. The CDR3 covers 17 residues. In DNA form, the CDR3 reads TGCGCCAGCAGCCAAGACCCGGGAGTTTATAGCAATCAGCCCCAGCATTTT. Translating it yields CASSQDPGVYSNQPQHF.

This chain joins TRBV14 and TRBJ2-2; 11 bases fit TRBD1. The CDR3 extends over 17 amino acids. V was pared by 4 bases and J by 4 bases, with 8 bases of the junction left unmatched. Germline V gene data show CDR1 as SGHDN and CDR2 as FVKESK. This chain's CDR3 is CASSPAPGQGGTGELFF. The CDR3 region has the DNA TGTGCCAGCAGCCCAGCTCCGGGACAGGGGGGCACCGGGGAGCTGTTTTTT. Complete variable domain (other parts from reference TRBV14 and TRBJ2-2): EAGVTQFPSHSVIEKGQTVTLRCDPISGHDNLYWYRRVMGKEIKFLLHFVKESKQDESGMPNNRFLAERTGGTYSTLKVQPAELEDSGVYFCASSPAPGQGGTGELFFGEGSRLTVL.

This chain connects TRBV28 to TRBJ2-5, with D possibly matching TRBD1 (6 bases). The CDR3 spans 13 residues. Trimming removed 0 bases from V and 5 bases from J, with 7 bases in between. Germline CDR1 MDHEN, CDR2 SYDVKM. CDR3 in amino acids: CASSLWQGETQYF. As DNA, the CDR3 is TGTGCCAGCAGTTTATGGCAGGGGGAGACCCAGTACTTC. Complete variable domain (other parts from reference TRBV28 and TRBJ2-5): DVKVTQSSRYLVKRTGEKVFLECVQDMDHENMFWYRQDPGLGLRLIYFSYDVKMKEKGDIPEGYSVSREKKERFSLILESASTNQTSMYLCASSLWQGETQYFGPGTRLLVL.

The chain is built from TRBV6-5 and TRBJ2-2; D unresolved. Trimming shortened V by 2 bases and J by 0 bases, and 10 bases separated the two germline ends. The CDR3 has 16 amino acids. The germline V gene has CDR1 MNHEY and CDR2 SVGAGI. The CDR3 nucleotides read TGTGCCAGCAGTTACACTCGGATGGCGAACACCGGGGAGCTGTTTTTT. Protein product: CASSYTRMANTGELFF.

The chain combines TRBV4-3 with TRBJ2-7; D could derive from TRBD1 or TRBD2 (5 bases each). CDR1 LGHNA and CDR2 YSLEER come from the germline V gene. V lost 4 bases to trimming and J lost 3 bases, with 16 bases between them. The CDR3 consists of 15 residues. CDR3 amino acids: CASSPRPGPSYEQYF. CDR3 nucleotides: TGCGCCAGCAGCCCCCGGCCGGGACCCAGCTACGAGCAGTACTTC.

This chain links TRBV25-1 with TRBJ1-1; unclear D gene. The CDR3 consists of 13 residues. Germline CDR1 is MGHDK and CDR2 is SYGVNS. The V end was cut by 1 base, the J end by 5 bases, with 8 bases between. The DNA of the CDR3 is TGTGCCAGCAGTGAATTGGACGGAACTGAAGCTTTCTTT. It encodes CASSELDGTEAFF.

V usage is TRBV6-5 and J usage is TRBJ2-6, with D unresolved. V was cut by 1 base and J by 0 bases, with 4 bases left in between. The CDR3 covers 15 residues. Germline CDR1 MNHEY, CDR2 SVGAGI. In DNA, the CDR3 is TGTGCCAGCAGTTACTTCCGCTCTGGGGCCAACGTCCTGACTTTC. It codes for CASSYFRSGANVLTF.

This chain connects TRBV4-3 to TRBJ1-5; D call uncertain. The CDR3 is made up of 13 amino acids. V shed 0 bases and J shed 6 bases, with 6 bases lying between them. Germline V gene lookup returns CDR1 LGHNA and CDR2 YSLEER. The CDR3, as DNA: TGCGCCAGCAGCCAAGATTGGAGTCAGCCCCAGCATTTT. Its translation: CASSQDWSQPQHF.

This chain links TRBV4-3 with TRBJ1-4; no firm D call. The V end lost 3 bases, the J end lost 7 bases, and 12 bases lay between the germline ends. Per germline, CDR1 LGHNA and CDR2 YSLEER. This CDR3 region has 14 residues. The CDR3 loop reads CASSQAVGFEKLFF. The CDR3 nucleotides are TGCGCCAGCAGCCAGGCGGTAGGGTTTGAAAAACTGTTTTTT.

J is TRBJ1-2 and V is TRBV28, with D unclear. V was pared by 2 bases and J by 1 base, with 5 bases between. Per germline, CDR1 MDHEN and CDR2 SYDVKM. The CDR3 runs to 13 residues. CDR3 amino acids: CASSLSRNYGYTF. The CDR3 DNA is TGTGCCAGCAGTTTAAGCCGTAACTATGGCTACACCTTC.

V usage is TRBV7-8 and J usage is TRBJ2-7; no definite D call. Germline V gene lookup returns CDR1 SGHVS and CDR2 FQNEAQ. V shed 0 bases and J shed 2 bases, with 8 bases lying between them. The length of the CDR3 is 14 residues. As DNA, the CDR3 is TGTGCCAGCAGCTTAGCGCCCCAAACCTACGAGCAGTACTTC. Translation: CASSLAPQTYEQYF.

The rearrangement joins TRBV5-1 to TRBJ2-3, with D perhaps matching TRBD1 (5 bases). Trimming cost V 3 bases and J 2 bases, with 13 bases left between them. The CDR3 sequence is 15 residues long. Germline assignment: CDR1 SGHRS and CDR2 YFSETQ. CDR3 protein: CASSSRGGSTDTQYF. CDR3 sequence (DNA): TGCGCCAGCAGCTCTAGGGGCGGCTCCACAGATACGCAGTATTTT.

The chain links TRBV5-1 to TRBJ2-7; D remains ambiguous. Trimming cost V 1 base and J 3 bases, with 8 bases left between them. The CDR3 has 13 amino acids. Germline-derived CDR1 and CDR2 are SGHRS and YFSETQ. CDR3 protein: CASSLTVDYEQYF. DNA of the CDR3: TGCGCCAGCAGCTTGACAGTTGACTACGAGCAGTACTTC.

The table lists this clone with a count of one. CDR3 nucleotide sequence: TGTGCCAGCAGTTTAACACAGGGATCTGAAGCTTTCTTT. This codes for CASSLTQGSEAFF. The chain uses TRBV27 and TRBJ1-1; possibly TRBD1 for D (6 bases). CDR1 is MNHEY and CDR2 is SMNVEV in the germline V gene (reference sequence). With 2 bases removed from V and 6 bases from J, the gap between germline ends came to 10 bases. CDR3 length equals 13 residues.

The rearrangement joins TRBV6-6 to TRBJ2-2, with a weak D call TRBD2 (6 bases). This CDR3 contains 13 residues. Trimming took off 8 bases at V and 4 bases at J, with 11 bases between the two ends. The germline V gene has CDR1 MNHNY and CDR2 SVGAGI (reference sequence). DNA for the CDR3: TGTGCCAGCGGTCTGCGGGGCACCGGGGAGCTGTTTTTT. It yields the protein CASGLRGTGELFF.

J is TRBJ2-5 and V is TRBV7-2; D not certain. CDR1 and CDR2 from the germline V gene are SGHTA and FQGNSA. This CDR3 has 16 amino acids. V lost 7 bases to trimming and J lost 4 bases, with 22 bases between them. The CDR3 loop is CASTAYPRSKGETQYF. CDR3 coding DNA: TGTGCCAGCACAGCTTACCCCAGGAGTAAAGGAGAGACCCAGTACTTC.